This T cell receptor beta chain was documented in a study of blood T cells in healthy people across ages. Study-wide findings and caveats: Age showed a roughly linear inverse relationship with TCR beta diversity per million T cells. The study could not conclusively compare naive and antigen-experienced cells, given its unsorted PBMCs.

For the second PCR, which ran for 7 to 11 cycles, a sample-barcoded 5' primer and a J-beta primer mix were used. Each sample provided no less than 2.5 million CDR3-containing paired-end reads. TCRdb itself ran the 5' RACE reads through MiXCR, one entry per CDR3 protein. The data hold approximately 1,000,000 distinct CDR3 sequences, with 35% to 55% observed a single time. CDR1 is DFQATT and CDR2 is SNEGSKA in the germline V gene (reference sequence). The CDR3 contains 14 residues. V lost 2 bases and J 3 bases, leaving 13 bases between the germline ends. With respect to this clonotype: Its target is unknown.

All donors came from Russia, were Caucasian and healthy, and spanned ages roughly 6 to 95. The V and J genes are TRBV20-1 and TRBJ2-5; possible D gene TRBD2, 5 bases. The sample consisted of blood. The clonotype was recovered from a woman aged 55-70 years in good health. Here the CDR3 DNA reads TGCAGTGCTAGACAGGCCTGGCGGGAAGAGACCCAGTACTTC. The encoded protein is CSARQAWREETQYF.